These 6 T cell receptor beta chains originate from one sample sequenced in a study of response to subunit inactivated influenza vaccine. TCRdb passed the RT-PCR reads through MiXCR, listing each CDR3 protein once. Seen here are about 570,000 distinct CDR3 sequences, 11% observed once, and the top ten hold 8% to 13%. The sample was also reused in another study, on T cells expressing NK-cell markers. This second study notes: UMIs were included in TCR beta cDNA generated by 5'RACE template switching.

This specimen consisted of PBMCs from blood, obtained on the day of vaccination. The receptor source for this set is a man aged 50 or older who received an inactivated influenza vaccine.

The chain couples TRBV4-2 to TRBJ2-5; D remains ambiguous. There are 13 residues in the CDR3. Trimming left V 3 bases short and J 2 bases short, with 7 bases between. CDR1 is LGHNA, CDR2 YNFKEQ, per germline. The CDR3, as DNA: TGTGCCAGCAGCCAGCAGAGACAAGAGACCCAGTACTTC. As protein: CASSQQRQETQYF.

This clonotype was detected only a few times. CDR3 nucleotides: TGTGCCAGCAGTACTACTAGCGGGAGGGCCCTGAGGGAGCAGTACTTC. This translates into CASSTTSGRALREQYF. The J gene is TRBJ2-7, the V gene TRBV12-3 or TRBV12-4; 13 bases are a match to TRBD2. This CDR3 has 16 amino acids. V dropped 5 bases and J dropped 7; count of bases not matched to a gene: 11.

This clonotype was counted a few times. The chain couples TRBV6-2 or TRBV6-3 to TRBJ2-2; tentative D call: TRBD2 (5 bases). Germline values: CDR1 MNHEY, CDR2 SVGEGT. V dropped 7 bases and J dropped 12 bases, with 15 bases sitting between them. This CDR3 has 12 amino acids. The CDR3 DNA follows: TGTGCCAGCACCCAGATGACGGGGAAGCTGTTTTTT. Amino acids: CASTQMTGKLFF.

This clonotype was seen only a few times. The V and J genes are TRBV10-3 and TRBJ2-7; 10 bases line up with TRBD1. Germline lookup yields CDR1 ENHRY and CDR2 SYGVKD. With V trimmed by 3 bases and J by 2 bases, 4 bases remained unmatched. CDR3 length: 15 residues. In DNA, the CDR3 is TGTGCCATCAGTGAAAGAGGGACAGGGGCCTACGAGCAGTACTTC. The encoded protein is CAISERGTGAYEQYF.

V is TRBV6-1 and J is TRBJ2-3, with 13 bases matching TRBD2. Looked up from germline, CDR1 is MNHNS and CDR2 is SASEGT. The CDR3 totals 16 residues. V was clipped by 6 bases and J by 2 bases; unmatched bases: 5. The CDR3 DNA reads TGTGCCAGCAGACTGGGACTAGCGGGGTCCACAGATACGCAGTATTTT. Amino acids: CASRLGLAGSTDTQYF.

There are many counts of this clonotype. The chain is built from TRBV4-3 and TRBJ2-1, with D possibly being TRBD1 (5 bases). This CDR3 is built from 14 residues. Germline loops: CDR1 LGHNA, CDR2 YSLEER. V was clipped by 0 bases and J by 7 bases, with 10 bases between them. Here the CDR3 reads CASSQEFPGNEQFF. The CDR3 DNA is TGCGCCAGCAGCCAAGAGTTTCCAGGGAATGAGCAGTTCTTC.